There are a few counts of the clone carrying this TCR beta chain. This record belongs to a study of beta chain features in type 1 diabetes. Expressed TCRB transcripts were sequenced because the entire RNA isolate underwent reverse transcription. About 3.57 million reads were obtained on average from naive, central memory and regulatory T cell samples. Sequenced by immunoSEQ multiplex PCR; TCRdb stores in-frame clones only, minus some. The sample has 900,000 or so clones, 17% seen once. Source material: naive CD4+ T cells from blood. The TCR originated in a young woman in good health.

Here the CDR3 DNA reads TGTGCCAGCAGGATATTAGACACTGAAGCTTTCTTT. As protein: CASRILDTEAFF. The V gene is TRBV28, the J gene TRBJ1-1; D call uncertain. Germline loops: CDR1 MDHEN, CDR2 SYDVKM. Trimming pared 6 bases from V and 3 bases from J, leaving 8 bases between. This CDR3 region has 12 residues.